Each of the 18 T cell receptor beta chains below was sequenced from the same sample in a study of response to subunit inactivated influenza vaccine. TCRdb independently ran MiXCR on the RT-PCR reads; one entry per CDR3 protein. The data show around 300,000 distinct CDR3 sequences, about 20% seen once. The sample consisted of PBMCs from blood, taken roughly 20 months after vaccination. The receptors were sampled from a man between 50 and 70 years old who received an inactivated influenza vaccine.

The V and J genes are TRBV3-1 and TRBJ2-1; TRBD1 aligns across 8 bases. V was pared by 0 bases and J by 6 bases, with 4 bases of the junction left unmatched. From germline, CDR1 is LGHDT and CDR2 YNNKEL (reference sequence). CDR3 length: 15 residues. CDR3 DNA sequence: TGTGCCAGCAGCCAAGACCTCACAGGGGGCAATGAGCAGTTCTTC. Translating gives CASSQDLTGGNEQFF.

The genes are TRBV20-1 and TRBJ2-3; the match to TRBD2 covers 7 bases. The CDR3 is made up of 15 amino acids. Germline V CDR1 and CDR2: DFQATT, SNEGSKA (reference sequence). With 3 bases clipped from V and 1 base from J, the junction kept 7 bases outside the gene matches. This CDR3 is CSARAGGGRTDTQYF. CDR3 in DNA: TGCAGTGCTAGGGCCGGCGGGGGTCGCACAGATACGCAGTATTTT.

The CDR3 protein is CSAGTRGSGNTIYF. Written as DNA, the CDR3 is TGCAGTGCTGGGACTCGTGGCTCTGGAAACACCATATATTTT. The V gene is TRBV20-1, the J gene TRBJ1-3, with D possibly being TRBD1 (5 bases). The CDR3 consists of 14 residues. Trimming cost V 5 bases and J 0 bases, with 11 bases left between them. Germline V gene sequence: CDR1 DFQATT, CDR2 SNEGSKA (reference sequence).

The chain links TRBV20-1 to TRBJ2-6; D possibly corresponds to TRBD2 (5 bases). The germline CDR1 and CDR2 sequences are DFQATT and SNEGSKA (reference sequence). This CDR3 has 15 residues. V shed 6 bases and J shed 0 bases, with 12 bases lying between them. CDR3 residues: CSAHNGVSGANVLTF. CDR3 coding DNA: TGCAGTGCCCACAACGGGGTCTCTGGGGCCAACGTCCTGACTTTC.

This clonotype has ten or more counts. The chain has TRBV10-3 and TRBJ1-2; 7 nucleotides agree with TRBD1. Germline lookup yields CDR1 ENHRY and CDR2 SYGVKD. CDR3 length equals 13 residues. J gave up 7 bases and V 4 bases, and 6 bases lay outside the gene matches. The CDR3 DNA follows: TGTGCCATCAGTGGACAGGGTACATCTGGCTACACCTTC. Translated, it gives CAISGQGTSGYTF.

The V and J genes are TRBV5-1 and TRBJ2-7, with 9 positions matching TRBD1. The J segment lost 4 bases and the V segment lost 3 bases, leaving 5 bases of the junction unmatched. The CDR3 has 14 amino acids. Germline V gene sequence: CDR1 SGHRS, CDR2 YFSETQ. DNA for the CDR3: TGCGCCAGCAGCTCCGGGACAGGGCGATACGAGCAGTACTTC. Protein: CASSSGTGRYEQYF. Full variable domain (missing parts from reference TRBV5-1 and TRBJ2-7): KAGVTQTPRYLIKTRGQQVTLSCSPISGHRSVSWYQQTPGQGLQFLFEYFSETQRNKGNFPGRFSGRQFSNSRSEMNVSTLELGDSALYLCASSSGTGRYEQYFGPGTRLTVT.

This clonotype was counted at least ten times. The CDR3 coding sequence is TGTGCCAGCCTTAATTCACCCCTCCACTTT. Translated: CASLNSPLHF. This sequence joins TRBV6-1 and TRBJ1-6; no reliable D call. CDR3 length: 10 residues. V was clipped by 8 bases and J by 6 bases, with 2 bases between them. The V gene's germline CDR1 is MNHNS and CDR2 SASEGT.

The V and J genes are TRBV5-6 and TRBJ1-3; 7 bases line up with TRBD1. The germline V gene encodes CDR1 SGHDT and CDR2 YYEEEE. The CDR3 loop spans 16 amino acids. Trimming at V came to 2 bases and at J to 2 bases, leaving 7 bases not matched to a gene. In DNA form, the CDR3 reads TGTGCCAGCAGCTTTGTGGGACAGCAGACTGGAAACACCATATATTTT. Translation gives CASSFVGQQTGNTIYF.

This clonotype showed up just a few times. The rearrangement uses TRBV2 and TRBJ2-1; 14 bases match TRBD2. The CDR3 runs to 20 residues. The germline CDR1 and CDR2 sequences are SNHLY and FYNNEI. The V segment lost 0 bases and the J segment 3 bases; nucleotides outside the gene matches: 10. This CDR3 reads CASSEAFPGLAGVNYNEQFF. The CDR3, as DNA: TGTGCCAGCAGTGAAGCCTTCCCGGGACTAGCGGGGGTTAACTACAATGAGCAGTTCTTC.

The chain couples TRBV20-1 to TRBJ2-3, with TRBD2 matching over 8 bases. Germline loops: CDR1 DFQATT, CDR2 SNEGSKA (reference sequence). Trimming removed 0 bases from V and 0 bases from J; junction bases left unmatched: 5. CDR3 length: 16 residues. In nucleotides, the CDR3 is TGCAGTGCTAGAGACACACTAGCGGCCAGCACAGATACGCAGTATTTT. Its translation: CSARDTLAASTDTQYF.

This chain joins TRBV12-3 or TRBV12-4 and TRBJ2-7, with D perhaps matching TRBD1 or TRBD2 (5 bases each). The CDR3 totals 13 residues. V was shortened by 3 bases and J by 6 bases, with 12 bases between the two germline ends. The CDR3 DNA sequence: TGTGCCAGCAGTTTGTTTCGGGGCGTCGAGCAGTACTTC. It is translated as CASSLFRGVEQYF.

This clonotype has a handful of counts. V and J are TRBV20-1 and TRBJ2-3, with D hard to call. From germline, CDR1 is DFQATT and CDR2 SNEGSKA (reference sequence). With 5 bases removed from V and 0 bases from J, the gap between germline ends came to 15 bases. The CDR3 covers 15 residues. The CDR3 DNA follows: TGCAGTGCTCCCGCCCTGGGCGAAAGCACAGATACGCAGTATTTT. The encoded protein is CSAPALGESTDTQYF.

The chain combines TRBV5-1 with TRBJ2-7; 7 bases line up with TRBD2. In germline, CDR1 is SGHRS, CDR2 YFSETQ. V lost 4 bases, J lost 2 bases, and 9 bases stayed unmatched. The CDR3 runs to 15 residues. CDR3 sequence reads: CASSDTSASPYEQYF. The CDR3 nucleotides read TGCGCCAGCAGCGACACTAGCGCCTCGCCCTACGAGCAGTACTTC.

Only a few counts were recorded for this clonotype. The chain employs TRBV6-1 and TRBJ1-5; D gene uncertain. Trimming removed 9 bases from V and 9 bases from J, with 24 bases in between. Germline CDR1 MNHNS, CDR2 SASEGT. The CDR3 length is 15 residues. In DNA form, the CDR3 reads TGTGCCAGTACTAAACCTGCGGCCGGGCGCGGGCCCCAGCATTTT. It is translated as CASTKPAAGRGPQHF.

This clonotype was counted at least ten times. CDR3 region: CASRGGLDGYTF. The CDR3 DNA sequence: TGTGCCAGCAGGGGAGGACTGGATGGCTACACCTTC. This chain connects TRBV6-1 to TRBJ1-2, with D hard to call. Trimming pared 6 bases from V and 6 bases from J, leaving 11 bases between. Germline CDR1 reads MNHNS; CDR2 reads SASEGT. The CDR3 contains 12 residues.

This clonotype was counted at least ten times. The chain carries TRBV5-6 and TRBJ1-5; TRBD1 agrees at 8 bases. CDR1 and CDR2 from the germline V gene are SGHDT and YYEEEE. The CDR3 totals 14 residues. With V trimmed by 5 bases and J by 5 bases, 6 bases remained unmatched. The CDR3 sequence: CASRQTGVDQPQHF. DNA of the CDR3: TGTGCCAGCAGACAGACAGGGGTTGATCAGCCCCAGCATTTT. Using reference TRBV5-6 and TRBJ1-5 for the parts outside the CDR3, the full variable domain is DAGVTQSPTHLIKTRGQQVTLRCSPKSGHDTVSWYQQALGQGPQFIFQYYEEEERQRGNFPDRFSGHQFPNYSSELNVNALLLGDSALYLCASRQTGVDQPQHFGDGTRLSIL.

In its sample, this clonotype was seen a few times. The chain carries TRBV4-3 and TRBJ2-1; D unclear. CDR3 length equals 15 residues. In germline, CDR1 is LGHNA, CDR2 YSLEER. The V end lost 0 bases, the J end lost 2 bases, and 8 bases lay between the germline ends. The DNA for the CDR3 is TGCGCCAGCAGCCAAGATCTCGGTACCTACAATGAGCAGTTCTTC. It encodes CASSQDLGTYNEQFF.

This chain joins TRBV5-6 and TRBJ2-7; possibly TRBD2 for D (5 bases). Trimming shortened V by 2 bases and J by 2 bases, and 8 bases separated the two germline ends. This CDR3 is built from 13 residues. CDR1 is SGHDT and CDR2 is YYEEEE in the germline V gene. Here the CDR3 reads CASSLREAYEQYF. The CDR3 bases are TGTGCCAGCAGCTTACGGGAAGCCTACGAGCAGTACTTC.